This TCR beta chain was captured in a study of beta chain features in type 1 diabetes. The length of the CDR3 is 17 residues. V dropped 3 bases and J dropped 2 bases, with 19 bases sitting between them. CDR1 is MNHEY and CDR2 is SMNVEV in the germline V gene (reference sequence). Study results and limitations: Within the patient group, naive, central memory and Treg TCRB repertoires appeared more similar to each other than within healthy donors. People with Type 1 diabetes carried modestly yet significantly shorter TCRB CDR3s in all four CD4+ subsets.

All of the isolated RNA was reverse transcribed, so expressed TCRB transcripts were sequenced. The data were produced by immunoSEQ multiplex PCR, yet TCRdb's version contains in-frame clones alone and is incomplete. The repertoire holds about 370,000 clones, about 10% seen once, with about 0.64% in the top ten. This clone turned up a few times. Antigen specificity is unknown. Sorting with CD45RO/CCR7/CD25/CD127/CD95/CD27 yielded naive, central memory, regulatory and stem-like memory CD4+ cells. The chain couples TRBV27 to TRBJ2-5; no clear D. The receptor was derived from a man aged 25 to 40 with type 1 diabetes. The sample was central memory CD4+ T cells from blood. The CDR3 DNA reads as TGTGCCAGCAGTTTTTTGACCGGTGGCGGAGCACAAGAGACCCAGTACTTC. It encodes CASSFLTGGGAQETQYF.